The clone carrying this T cell receptor beta chain has a handful of counts. Its specificity is not known. Germline V CDR1 and CDR2: MGHDK, SYGVNS. This CDR3 region has 15 residues. V lost 7 bases, J lost 8 bases, and 13 bases stayed unmatched. cDNA molecules carried unique molecular identifiers, and template switching added a universal primer site. TCRdb independently ran MiXCR on the 5' RACE reads; one entry per CDR3 protein. The sample shows about 240,000 distinct CDR3 sequences, 9.5% to 15% of them seen only once. This record belongs to a study of identical twins. Regarding the study as a whole: Analyses of zero insertions could be partly confounded by invariant MAIT and iNKT cells. Insertions were fewer in abundant cord blood beta clonotypes, whereas memory repertoires showed none of this pattern.

The same sample was also used in a study of yellow fever vaccine responses in identical twins. That work contributes: In identical twins, vaccine T cell responses appeared partly shared and partly individual.

The sequence was collected from a woman aged 18 to 35 in good health. This chain uses TRBV25-1 with TRBJ2-1; 8 bases are shared with TRBD1. The sequenced sample consisted of memory (CD45RO+) T cells sorted from blood. CDR3 sequence: CASKNDRGRLDEQFF. CDR3 coding DNA: TGTGCCAGCAAGAACGACAGGGGTAGGTTGGATGAGCAGTTCTTC. The full variable domain, in which reference TRBV25-1 and TRBJ2-1 provide the parts outside the CDR3, is EADIYQTPRYLVIGTGKKITLECSQTMGHDKMYWYQQDPGMELHLIHYSYGVNSTEKGDLSSESTVSRIRTEHFPLTLESARPSHTSQYLCASKNDRGRLDEQFFGPGTRLTVL.